Listed below are T cell receptor beta chains from one sample, sequenced in a study of T cell responses to AZD1222 COVID-19 vaccine. The table came from immunoSEQ multiplex PCR; TCRdb's copy has only in-frame clones and leaves some out. The sample has about 130,000 clones; around 94% are singletons. The input for sequencing was peripheral blood, taken on day 0 of AZD1222 vaccination. The receptors were gathered from an adult in good health. CDR3s include the opening cysteine and the closing phenylalanine or tryptophan. Some rows have no size entry. The others give once, few or many, or a class for an expanded clone.

TRBJ1-1	-	13	TRBV30	CAWSDTRAGRAFF
TRBJ2-1	-	17	TRBV27	CASSSTSLAGRVNEQFF
TRBJ2-7	-	16	TRBV4-1	CASSQVSGLAGYEQYF
TRBJ2-2	-	19	TRBV7-3	CASSRKMGTSGTNTGELFF
TRBJ1-1	-	16	TRBV6-5	CASSSHGWGGRTEAFF
TRBJ2-5	-	14	TRBV30	CAWTTSGSGETQYF
TRBJ2-1	-	16	TRBV24-1	CATSDPTSGSYNEQFF
TRBJ1-2	-	14	TRBV5-1	CASMGGGINYGYTF
TRBJ2-1	-	14	TRBV19	CASRGLAGRNEQFF
TRBJ1-3	-	14	TRBV30	CAWSIGTTGNTIYF
TRBJ1-1	-	11	TRBV27	CASSEGQGAFF
TRBJ1-5	few	18	TRBV28	CASSPPIQHSPSNQPQHF
TRBJ1-4	-	15	TRBV6-5	CASSYSGLINEKLFF
TRBJ2-1	-	14	TRBV28	CASSLVGTSDEQFF
TRBJ2-1	-	13	TRBV28	CASVQPSYNEQFF
TRBJ2-1	-	12	TRBV6-1	CASSEAGYEQFF
TRBJ2-7	-	14	TRBV18	CASSPGQGVYEQYF
TRBJ1-4	-	11	TRBV29-1	CSVGREEKLFF
TRBJ2-5	-	12	TRBV2	CASTGYQETQYF
TRBJ2-7	-	15	TRBV28	CASSLAAGGSYEQYF
TRBJ2-2	-	16	TRBV6-2/TRBV6-3	CASSNGASGLTGELFF
TRBJ2-7	few	14	TRBV7-6	CASSRGPAPNEQYF
TRBJ2-7	-	15	TRBV28	CASTEVGTGGFEQYF
TRBJ1-1	-	15	TRBV10-3	CAISAPGQGNTEAFF
TRBJ2-7	-	13	TRBV7-2	CASSFGLKYEQYF